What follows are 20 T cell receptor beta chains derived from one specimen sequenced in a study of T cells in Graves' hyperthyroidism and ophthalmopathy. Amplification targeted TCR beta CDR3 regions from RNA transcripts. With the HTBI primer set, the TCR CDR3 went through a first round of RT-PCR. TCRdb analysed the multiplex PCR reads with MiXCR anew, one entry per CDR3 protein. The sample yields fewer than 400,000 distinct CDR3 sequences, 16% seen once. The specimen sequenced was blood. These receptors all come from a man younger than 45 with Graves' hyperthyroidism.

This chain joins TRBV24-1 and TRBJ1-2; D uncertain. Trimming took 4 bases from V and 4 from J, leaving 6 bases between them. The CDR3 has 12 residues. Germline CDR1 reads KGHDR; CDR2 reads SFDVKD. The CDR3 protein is CATSDRTYGYTF. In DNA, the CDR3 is TGTGCCACCAGTGACCGAACCTATGGCTACACCTTC.

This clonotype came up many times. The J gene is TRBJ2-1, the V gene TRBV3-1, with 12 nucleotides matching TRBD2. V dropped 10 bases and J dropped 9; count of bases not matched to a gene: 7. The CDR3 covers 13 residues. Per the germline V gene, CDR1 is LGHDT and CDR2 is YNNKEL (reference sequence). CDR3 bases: TGTGCCACCCAGACTAGCGGGAGAGGTGAGCAGTTCTTC. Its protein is CATQTSGRGEQFF.

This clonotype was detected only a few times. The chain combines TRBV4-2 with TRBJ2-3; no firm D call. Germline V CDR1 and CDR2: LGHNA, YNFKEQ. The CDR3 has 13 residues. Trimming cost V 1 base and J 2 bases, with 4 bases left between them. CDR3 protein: CASSQGDTDTQYF. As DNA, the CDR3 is TGTGCCAGCAGCCAAGGGGACACAGATACGCAGTATTTT.

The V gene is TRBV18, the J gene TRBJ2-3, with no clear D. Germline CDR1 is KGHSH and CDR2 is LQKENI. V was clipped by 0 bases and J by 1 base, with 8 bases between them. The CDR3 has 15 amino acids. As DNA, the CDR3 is TGTGCCAGCTCACCACCGTTTGGGGGCACAGATACGCAGTATTTT. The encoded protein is CASSPPFGGTDTQYF.

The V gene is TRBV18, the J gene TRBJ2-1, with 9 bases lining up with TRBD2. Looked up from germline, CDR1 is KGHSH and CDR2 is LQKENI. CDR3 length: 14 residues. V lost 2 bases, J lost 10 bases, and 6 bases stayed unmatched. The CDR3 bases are TGTGCCAGCTCACCAGGGCTAGCGGGATGGGAGCAGTTCTTC. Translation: CASSPGLAGWEQFF.

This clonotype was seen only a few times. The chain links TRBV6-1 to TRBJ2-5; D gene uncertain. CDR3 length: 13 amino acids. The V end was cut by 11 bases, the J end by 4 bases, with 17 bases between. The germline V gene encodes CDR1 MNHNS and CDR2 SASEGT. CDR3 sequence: CACGGADRETQYF. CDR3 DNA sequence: TGTGCCTGTGGCGGCGCCGATCGAGAGACCCAGTACTTC.

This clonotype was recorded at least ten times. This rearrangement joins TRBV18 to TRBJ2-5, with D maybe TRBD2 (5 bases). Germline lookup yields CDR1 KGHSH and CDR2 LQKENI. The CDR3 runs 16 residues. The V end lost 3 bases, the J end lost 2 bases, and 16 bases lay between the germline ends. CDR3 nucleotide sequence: TGTGCCAGCTCACCGAGGAGGAGTAAAGGGCAAGAGACCCAGTACTTC. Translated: CASSPRRSKGQETQYF.

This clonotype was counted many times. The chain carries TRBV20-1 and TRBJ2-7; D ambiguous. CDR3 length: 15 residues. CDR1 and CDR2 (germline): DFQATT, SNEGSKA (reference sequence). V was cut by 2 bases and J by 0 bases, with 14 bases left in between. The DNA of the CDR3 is TGCAGTGCTAGAAATGCACGGACGAGCTCCTACGAGCAGTACTTC. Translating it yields CSARNARTSSYEQYF.

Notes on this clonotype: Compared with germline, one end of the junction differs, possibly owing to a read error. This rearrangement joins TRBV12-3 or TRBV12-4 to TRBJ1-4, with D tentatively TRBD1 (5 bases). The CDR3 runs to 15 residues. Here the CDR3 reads CASSMTDATNEKLSF. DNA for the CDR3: TGTGCCAGCAGCATGACAGACGCAACTAATGAAAAACTGTCTTTT.

In DNA form, the CDR3 reads TGTGCCAGCAGTTTAGGACGGCCCTCTGGGGCCAACGTCCTGACTTTC. Encoded protein: CASSLGRPSGANVLTF. V gene TRBV27 combines with J gene TRBJ2-6, with no clear D. Per the germline V gene, CDR1 is MNHEY and CDR2 is SMNVEV (reference sequence). The CDR3 is made up of 16 amino acids. Trimming took off 2 bases at V and 0 bases at J, with 8 bases between the two ends. The full variable domain, rest sourced from reference TRBV27 and TRBJ2-6, is EAQVTQNPRYLITVTGKKLTVTCSQNMNHEYMSWYRQDPGLGLRQIYYSMNVEVTDKGDVPEGYKVSRKEKRNFPLILESPSPNQTSLYFCASSLGRPSGANVLTFGAGSRLTVL.

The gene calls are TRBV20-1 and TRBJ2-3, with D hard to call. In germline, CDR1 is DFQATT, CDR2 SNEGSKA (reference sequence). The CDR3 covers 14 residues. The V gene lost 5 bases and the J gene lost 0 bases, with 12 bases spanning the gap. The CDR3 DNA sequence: TGCAGTGCTGTTCAATTGGACAGCACAGATACGCAGTATTTT. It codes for CSAVQLDSTDTQYF.

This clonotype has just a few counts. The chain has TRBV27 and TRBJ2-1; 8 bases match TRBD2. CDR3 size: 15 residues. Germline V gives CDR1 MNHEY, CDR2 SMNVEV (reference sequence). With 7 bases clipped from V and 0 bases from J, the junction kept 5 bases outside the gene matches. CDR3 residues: CASKLSGSSYNEQFF. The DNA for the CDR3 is TGTGCCAGCAAGCTCAGCGGGAGCTCCTACAATGAGCAGTTCTTC.

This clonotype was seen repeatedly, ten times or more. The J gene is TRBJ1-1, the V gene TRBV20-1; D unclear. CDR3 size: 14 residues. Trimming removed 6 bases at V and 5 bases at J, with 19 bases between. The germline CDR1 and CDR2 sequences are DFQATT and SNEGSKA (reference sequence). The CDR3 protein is CSARAQAEETEAFF. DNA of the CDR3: TGCAGTGCACGGGCCCAGGCCGAGGAGACTGAAGCTTTCTTT.

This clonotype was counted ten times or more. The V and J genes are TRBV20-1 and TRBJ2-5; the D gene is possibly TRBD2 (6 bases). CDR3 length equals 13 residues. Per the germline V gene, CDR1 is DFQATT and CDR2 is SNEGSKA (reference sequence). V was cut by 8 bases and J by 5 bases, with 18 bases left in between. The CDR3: CSPNGRGGETQYF. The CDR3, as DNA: TGCAGTCCCAATGGCCGTGGGGGGGAGACCCAGTACTTC.

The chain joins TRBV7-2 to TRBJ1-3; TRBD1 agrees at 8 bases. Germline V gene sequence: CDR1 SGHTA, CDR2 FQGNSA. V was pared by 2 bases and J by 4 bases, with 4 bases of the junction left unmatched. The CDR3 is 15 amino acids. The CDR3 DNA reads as TGTGCCAGCAGCTTAAGGGGGGACAGGGGAAACACCATATATTTT. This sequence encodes CASSLRGDRGNTIYF.

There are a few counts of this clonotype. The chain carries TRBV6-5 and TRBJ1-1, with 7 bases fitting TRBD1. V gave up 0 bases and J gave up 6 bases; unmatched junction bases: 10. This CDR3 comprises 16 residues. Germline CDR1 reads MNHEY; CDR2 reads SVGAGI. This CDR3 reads CASSYSLDRFSPEAFF. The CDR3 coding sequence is TGTGCCAGCAGTTACTCCCTGGACAGGTTCAGCCCTGAAGCTTTCTTT.

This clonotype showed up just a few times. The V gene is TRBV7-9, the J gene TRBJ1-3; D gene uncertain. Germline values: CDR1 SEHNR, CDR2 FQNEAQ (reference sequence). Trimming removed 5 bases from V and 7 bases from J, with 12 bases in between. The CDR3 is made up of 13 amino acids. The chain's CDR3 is CASSPRAWNTIYF. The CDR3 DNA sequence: TGTGCCAGCAGCCCTAGGGCGTGGAACACCATATATTTT.

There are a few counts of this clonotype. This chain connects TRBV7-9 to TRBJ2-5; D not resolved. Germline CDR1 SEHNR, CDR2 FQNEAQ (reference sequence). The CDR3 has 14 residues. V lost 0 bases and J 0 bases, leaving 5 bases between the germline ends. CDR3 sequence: CASSLAQNQETQYF. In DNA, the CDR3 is TGTGCCAGCAGCTTAGCTCAGAACCAAGAGACCCAGTACTTC. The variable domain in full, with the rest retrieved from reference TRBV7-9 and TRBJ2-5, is DTGVSQNPRHKITKRGQNVTFRCDPISEHNRLYWYRQTLGQGPEFLTYFQNEAQLEKSRLLSDRFSAERPKGSFSTLEIQRTEQGDSAMYLCASSLAQNQETQYFGPGTRLLVL.

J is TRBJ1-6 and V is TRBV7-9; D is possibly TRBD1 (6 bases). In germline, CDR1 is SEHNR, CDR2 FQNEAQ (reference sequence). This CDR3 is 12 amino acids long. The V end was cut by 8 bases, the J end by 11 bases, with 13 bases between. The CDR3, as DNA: TGTGCCAGCCTGGACAGAAGCCCACCCCTCCACTTT. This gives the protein CASLDRSPPLHF.

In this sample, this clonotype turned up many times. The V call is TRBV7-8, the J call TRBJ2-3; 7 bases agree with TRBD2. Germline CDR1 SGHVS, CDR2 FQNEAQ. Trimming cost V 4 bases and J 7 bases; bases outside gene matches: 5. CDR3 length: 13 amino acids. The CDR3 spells CASSSSSGNTQYF. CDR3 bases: TGTGCCAGCAGCTCATCTAGCGGAAATACGCAGTATTTT.